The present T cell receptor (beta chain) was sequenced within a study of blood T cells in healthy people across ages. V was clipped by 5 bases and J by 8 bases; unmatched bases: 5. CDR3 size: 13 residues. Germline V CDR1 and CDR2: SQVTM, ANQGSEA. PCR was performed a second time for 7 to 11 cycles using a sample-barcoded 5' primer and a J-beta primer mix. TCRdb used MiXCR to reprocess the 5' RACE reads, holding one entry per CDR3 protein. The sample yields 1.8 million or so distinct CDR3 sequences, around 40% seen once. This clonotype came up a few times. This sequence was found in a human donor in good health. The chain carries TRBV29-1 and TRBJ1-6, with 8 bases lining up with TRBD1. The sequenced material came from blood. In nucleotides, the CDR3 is TGCAGCGTTTCCCAGGGGGCGGATTCACCCCTCCACTTT. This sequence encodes CSVSQGADSPLHF.